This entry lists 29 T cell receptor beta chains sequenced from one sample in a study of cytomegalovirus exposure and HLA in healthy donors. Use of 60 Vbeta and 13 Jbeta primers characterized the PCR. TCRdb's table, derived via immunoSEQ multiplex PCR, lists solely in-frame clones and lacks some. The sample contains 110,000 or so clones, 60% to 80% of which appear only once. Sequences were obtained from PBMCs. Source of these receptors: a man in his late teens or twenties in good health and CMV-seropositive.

CDR3 amino acids: CASSWLGQGAYEQFF. The CDR3 coding sequence is TGTGCCAGCAGCTGGTTGGGACAGGGGGCCTATGAGCAGTTCTTC. The chain joins TRBV6-5 to TRBJ2-1, with TRBD1 matching over 12 bases. This CDR3 is built from 15 residues. The V gene's germline CDR1 is MNHEY and CDR2 SVGAGI. V was clipped by 6 bases and J by 8 bases; unmatched bases: 8.

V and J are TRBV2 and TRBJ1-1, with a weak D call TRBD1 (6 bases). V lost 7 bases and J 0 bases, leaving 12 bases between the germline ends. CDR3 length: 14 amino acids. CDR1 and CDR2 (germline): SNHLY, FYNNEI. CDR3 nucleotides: TGTGCCAGCACGGGGGGGCTCATGAACACTGAAGCTTTCTTT. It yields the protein CASTGGLMNTEAFF.

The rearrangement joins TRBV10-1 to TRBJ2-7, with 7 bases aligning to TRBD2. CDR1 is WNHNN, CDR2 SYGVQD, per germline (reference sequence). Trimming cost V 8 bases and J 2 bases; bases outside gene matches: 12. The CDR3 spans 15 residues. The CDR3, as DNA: TGCGCCAGCGGCGAAGTGGGGAGGGGAACCTACGAGCAGTACTTC. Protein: CASGEVGRGTYEQYF.

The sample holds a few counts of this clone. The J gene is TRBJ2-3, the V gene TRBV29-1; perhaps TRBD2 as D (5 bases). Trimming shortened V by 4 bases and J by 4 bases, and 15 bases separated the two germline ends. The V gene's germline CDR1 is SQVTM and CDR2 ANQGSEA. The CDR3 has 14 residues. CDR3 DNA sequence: TGCAGCGTTGGCGCGGGCCGGACGGCAGATACGCAGTATTTT. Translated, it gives CSVGAGRTADTQYF.

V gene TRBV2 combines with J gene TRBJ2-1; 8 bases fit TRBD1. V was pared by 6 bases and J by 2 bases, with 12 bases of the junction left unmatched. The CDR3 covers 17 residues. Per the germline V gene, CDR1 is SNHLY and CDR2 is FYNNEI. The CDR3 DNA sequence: TGTGCCAGCAGAACAGATCTCCGGACAGGGCCCTACAATGAGCAGTTCTTC. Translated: CASRTDLRTGPYNEQFF.

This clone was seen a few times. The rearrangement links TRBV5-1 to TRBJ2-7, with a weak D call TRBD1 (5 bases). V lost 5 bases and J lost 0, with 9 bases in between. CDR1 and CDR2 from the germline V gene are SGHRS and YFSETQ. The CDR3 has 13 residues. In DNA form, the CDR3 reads TGCGCCAGCAGAGGGGTAGACTCCTACGAGCAGTACGTC. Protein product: CASRGVDSYEQYV.

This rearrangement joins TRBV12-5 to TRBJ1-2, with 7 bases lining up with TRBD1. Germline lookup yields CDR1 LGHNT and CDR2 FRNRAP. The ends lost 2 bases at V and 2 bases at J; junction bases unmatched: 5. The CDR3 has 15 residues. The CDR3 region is CASGLWTGRNYGYTF. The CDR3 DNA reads TGTGCTAGTGGTTTGTGGACAGGTCGGAACTATGGCTACACCTTC.

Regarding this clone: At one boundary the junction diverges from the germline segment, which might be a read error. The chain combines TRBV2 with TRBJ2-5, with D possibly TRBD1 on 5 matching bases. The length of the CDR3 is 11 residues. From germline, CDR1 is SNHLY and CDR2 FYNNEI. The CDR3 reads CASQGAEIQYF. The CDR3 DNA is TGTGCCAGTCAAGGGGCGGAGATCCAGTACTTC.

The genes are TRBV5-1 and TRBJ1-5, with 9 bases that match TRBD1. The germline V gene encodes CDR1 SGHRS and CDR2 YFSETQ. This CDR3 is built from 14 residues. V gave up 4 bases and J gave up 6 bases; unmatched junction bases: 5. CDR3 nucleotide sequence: TGCGCCAGCAGCACAGGGGGCCAGGGTCAGCCCCAGCATTTT. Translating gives CASSTGGQGQPQHF.

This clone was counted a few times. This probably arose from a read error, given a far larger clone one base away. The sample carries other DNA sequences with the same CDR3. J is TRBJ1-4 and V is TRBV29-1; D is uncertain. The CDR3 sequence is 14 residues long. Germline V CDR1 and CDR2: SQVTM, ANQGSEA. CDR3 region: CSVGYAGTNEKLFF. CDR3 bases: TGCAGCGTTGGCTACGCGGGTACTAATGAAAAACTGTTCTTT.

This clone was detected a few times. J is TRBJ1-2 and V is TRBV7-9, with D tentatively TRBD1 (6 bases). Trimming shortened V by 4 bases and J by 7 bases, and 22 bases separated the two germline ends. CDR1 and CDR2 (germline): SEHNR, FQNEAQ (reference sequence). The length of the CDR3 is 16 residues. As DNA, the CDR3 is TGTGCCAGCAGCTCACAATCCATGGGGGGGCGGAGTGGCTACACCTTC. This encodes CASSSQSMGGRSGYTF.

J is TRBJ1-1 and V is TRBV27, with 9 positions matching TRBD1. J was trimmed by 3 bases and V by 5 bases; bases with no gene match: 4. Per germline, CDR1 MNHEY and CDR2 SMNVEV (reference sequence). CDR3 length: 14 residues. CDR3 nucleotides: TGTGCCAGCAGTCGGGACAGGGCGGACACTGAAGCTTTCTTT. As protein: CASSRDRADTEAFF.

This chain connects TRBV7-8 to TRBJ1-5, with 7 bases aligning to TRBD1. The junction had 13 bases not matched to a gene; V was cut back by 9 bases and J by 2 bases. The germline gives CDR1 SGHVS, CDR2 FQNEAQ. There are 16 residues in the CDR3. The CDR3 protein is CASDDRDGYGNQPQHF. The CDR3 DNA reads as TGTGCCAGTGACGACAGGGACGGGTATGGCAATCAGCCCCAGCATTTT.

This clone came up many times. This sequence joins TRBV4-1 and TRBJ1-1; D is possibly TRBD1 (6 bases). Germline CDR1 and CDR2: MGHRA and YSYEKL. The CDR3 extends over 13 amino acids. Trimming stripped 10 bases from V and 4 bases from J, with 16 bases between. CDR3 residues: CATGRGASTEAFF. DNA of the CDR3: TGCGCCACAGGGCGGGGGGCCAGCACTGAAGCTTTCTTT.

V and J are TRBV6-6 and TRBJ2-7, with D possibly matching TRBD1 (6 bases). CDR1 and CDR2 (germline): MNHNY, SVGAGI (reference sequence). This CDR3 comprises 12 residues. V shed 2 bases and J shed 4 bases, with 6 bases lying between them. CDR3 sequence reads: CASSYQGYEQYF. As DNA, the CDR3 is TGTGCCAGCAGTTACCAGGGGTACGAGCAGTACTTC.

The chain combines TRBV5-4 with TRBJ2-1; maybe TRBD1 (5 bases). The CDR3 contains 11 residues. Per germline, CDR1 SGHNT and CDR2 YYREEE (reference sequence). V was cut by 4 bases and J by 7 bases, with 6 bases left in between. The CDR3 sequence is CASSPGNEQFF. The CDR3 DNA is TGTGCCAGCAGCCCAGGGAATGAGCAGTTCTTC.

The CDR3 here is CASSLRGSDYGYTF. The CDR3 nucleotides read TGTGCCAGCAGTTTGAGAGGGAGCGACTATGGCTACACCTTC. V and J are TRBV27 and TRBJ1-2, with D unresolved. Trimming removed 3 bases at V and 3 bases at J, with 11 bases between. CDR1 MNHEY and CDR2 SMNVEV come from the germline V gene (reference sequence). This CDR3 spans 14 amino acids.

The CDR3 reads CASSYQAGVSPGELFF. CDR3 DNA sequence: TGTGCCAGCAGTTACCAAGCGGGGGTCTCCCCCGGGGAGCTGTTTTTT. The chain combines TRBV6-5 with TRBJ2-2; TRBD2 agrees at 8 bases. V was pared by 2 bases and J by 6 bases, with 8 bases of the junction left unmatched. The CDR3 is 16 residues long. The germline CDR1 and CDR2 sequences are MNHEY and SVGAGI.

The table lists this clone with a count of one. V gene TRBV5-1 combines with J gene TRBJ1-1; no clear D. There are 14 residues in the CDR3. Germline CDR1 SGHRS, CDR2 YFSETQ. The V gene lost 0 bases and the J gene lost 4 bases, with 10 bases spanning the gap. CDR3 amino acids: CASSLAVGVTEAFF. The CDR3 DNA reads TGCGCCAGCAGCTTGGCGGTGGGAGTCACTGAAGCTTTCTTT.

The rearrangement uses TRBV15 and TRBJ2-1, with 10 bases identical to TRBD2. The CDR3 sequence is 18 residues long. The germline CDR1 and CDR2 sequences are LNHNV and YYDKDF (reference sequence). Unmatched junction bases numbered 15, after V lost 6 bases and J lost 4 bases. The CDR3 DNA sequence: TGTGCCACCAGATCAGTTGGGGTAGCGGGGGGATCATACAATGAGCAGTTCTTC. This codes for CATRSVGVAGGSYNEQFF.

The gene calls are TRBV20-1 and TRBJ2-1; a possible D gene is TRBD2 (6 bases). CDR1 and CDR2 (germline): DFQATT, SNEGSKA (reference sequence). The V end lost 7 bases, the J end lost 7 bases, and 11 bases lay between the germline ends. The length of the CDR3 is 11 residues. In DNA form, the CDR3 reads TGCAGTGGTGTCGCGGGGAATGAGCAGTTCTTC. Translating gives CSGVAGNEQFF.

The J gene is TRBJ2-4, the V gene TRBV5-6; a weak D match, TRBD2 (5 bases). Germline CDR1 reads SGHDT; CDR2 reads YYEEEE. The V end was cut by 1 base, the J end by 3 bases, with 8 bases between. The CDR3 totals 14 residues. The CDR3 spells CASSLSGYKNIQYF. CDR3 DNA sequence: TGTGCCAGCAGCTTGTCGGGGTACAAAAACATTCAGTACTTC. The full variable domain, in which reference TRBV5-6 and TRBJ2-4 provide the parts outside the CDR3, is DAGVTQSPTHLIKTRGQQVTLRCSPKSGHDTVSWYQQALGQGPQFIFQYYEEEERQRGNFPDRFSGHQFPNYSSELNVNALLLGDSALYLCASSLSGYKNIQYFGAGTRLSVL.

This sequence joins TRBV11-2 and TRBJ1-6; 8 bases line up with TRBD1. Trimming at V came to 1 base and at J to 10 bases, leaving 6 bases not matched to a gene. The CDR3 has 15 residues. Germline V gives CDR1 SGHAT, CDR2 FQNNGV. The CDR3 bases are TGTGCCAGCAGCTTAGGACAGGGGTATCGGTCACCCCTCCACTTT. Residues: CASSLGQGYRSPLHF.

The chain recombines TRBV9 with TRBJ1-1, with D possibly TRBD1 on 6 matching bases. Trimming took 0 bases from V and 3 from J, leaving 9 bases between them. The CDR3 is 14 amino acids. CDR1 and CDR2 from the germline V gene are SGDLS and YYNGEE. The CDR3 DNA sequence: TGTGCCAGCAGCGTAGGACAGGCTTACACTGAAGCTTTCTTT. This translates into CASSVGQAYTEAFF.

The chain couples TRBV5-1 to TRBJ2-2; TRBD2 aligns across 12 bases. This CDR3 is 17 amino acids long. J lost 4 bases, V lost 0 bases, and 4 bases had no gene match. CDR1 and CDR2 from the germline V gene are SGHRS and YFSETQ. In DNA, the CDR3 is TGCGCCAGCAGCTTGGGCCTAGCGGGGGGGCCCACCGGGGAGCTGTTTTTT. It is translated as CASSLGLAGGPTGELFF.

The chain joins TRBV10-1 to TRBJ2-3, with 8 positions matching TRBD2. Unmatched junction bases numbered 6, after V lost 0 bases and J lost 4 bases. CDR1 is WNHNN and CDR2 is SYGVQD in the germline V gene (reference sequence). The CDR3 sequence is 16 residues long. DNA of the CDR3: TGCGCCAGCAGTGAGTCTGGGACTAGAGGCTCAGATACGCAGTATTTT. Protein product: CASSESGTRGSDTQYF.

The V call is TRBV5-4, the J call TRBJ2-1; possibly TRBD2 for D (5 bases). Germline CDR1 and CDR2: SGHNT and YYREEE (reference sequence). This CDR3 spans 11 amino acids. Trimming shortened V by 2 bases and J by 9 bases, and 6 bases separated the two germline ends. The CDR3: CASSLEGEQFF. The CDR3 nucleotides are TGTGCCAGCAGCTTAGAGGGTGAGCAGTTCTTC.

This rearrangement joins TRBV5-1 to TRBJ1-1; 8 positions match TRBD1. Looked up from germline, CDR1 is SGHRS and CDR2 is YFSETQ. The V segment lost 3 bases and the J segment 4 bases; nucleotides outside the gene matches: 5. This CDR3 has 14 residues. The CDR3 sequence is CASSSSGGGTEAFF. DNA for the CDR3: TGCGCCAGCAGCTCGTCAGGGGGCGGCACTGAAGCTTTCTTT.

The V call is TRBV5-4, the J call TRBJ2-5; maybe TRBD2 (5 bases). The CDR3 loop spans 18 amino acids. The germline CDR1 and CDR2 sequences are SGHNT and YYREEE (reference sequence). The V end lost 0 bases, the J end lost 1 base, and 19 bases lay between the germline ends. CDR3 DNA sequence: TGTGCCAGCAGCTTGGAAGGAGTTTCGGGGTTAAGCCAAGAGACCCAGTACTTC. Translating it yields CASSLEGVSGLSQETQYF.